Below, 5 T cell receptor beta chains from the same sample are listed, as sequenced in a study of naive and memory T cell subsets (dated by TCRdb to about 2017). Using 3' ligation of a UMI-containing oligonucleotide to TCR cDNA, the study laid out a robust and sensitive protocol to amplify, sequence and analyze TCRs. Receptors were amplified or captured by 5' RACE. For sequencing, an Illumina MiSeq was employed. The ligated cDNA was amplified by four rounds of PCR, in which nested alpha and beta constant region primers were used together with the SP2 primer. In TCRdb, the public reads were trimmed at Q25 with fastp and aligned with MiXCR, with productive beta chains retained. Rows matching on CDR3 protein sequence are summarized as one entry with the most common DNA and genes. For this sample the table gives 55,000 to 70,000 distinct CDR3 sequences, of which about 7% were detected only once. Jointly, the top ten make up around 9.6% of the sample.

These receptor sequences come from a male donor in good health.

This chain connects TRBV11-2 to TRBJ2-7; D ambiguous. Germline V gene lookup returns CDR1 SGHAT and CDR2 FQNNGV. The CDR3 has 16 residues. V was pared by 4 bases and J by 7 bases, with 23 bases between. CDR3 coding DNA: TGTGCCAGCAGCTCCATCGCGGCCCCACCTGTAAGGGAGCAGTACTTC. Amino acids: CASSSIAAPPVREQYF.

This clonotype appeared many times. V gene TRBV6-5 combines with J gene TRBJ2-3, with D tentatively TRBD1 or TRBD2 (5 bases each). Germline loops: CDR1 MNHEY, CDR2 SVGAGI. V was clipped by 6 bases and J by 5 bases, with 15 bases between them. The CDR3 is made up of 14 amino acids. For the CDR3, the DNA is TGTGCCAGCAGGGAAGGGACCCGGGGAGATACGCAGTATTTT. It codes for CASREGTRGDTQYF.

This clonotype was observed many times. V gene TRBV20-1 combines with J gene TRBJ2-7; 12 positions match TRBD2. Germline lookup yields CDR1 DFQATT and CDR2 SNEGSKA (reference sequence). V lost 5 bases and J lost 3; bases outside the gene matches: 5. The CDR3 covers 14 residues. This CDR3 reads CSAPLAGGNYEQYF. The DNA of the CDR3 is TGCAGTGCTCCACTAGCGGGGGGCAACTACGAGCAGTACTTC.

This clonotype was detected only a few times. The chain recombines TRBV12-3 or TRBV12-4 with TRBJ1-4; 7 bases fit TRBD1. V dropped 5 bases and J dropped 7; count of bases not matched to a gene: 10. The CDR3 runs to 15 residues. The CDR3 region has the DNA TGTGCCAGCAGTCCGCAGGGGGGGAGCGGTGAAAAACTGTTTTTT. It yields the protein CASSPQGGSGEKLFF.

The chain couples TRBV18 to TRBJ2-7, with D perhaps TRBD1 (6 bases). The V end was cut by 6 bases, the J end by 1 base, with 16 bases between. The CDR3 runs 15 residues. Germline V gene lookup returns CDR1 KGHSH and CDR2 LQKENI. CDR3 coding DNA: TGTGCCAGCTCCCCTGAGGGACACAAGTCCTACGAGCAGTACTTC. It yields the protein CASSPEGHKSYEQYF.